The sample holds a few counts of the clone carrying this T cell receptor beta chain. What it binds is unknown. J gave up 0 bases and V 0 bases, and 13 bases lay outside the gene matches. The CDR3 covers 19 residues. In germline, CDR1 is SGDLS, CDR2 YYNGEE. The sample is drawn from a study of beta chain features in type 1 diabetes. General study findings and limits: In all four CD4+ subsets, TCRB CDR3 length was significantly, moderately reduced in type 1 diabetes. In cDNA sequencing, cells with high TCR expression could be over-represented. Naive, central memory and regulatory TCRB repertoires appeared more similar among patients than healthy donors. Whether TCRB rearrangement is influenced by HLA type went unresolved here.

All of the isolated RNA was reverse transcribed, so expressed TCRB transcripts were sequenced. Profiling relied on immunoSEQ multiplex PCR, and the TCRdb table lists in-frame clones only, not all of them. This sample has about 340,000 clones, with less than 15% found just once. The origin of this receptor is a woman aged 18-29 years with type 1 diabetes. Sequenced: naive CD4+ T cells from blood. The rearrangement uses TRBV9 and TRBJ2-7, with 9 positions matching TRBD2. CDR3 amino acids: CASSVEGLAGPKSSYEQYV. DNA of the CDR3: TGTGCCAGCAGCGTAGAAGGGCTAGCGGGGCCAAAAAGCTCCTACGAGCAGTACGTC.